This T cell receptor (beta chain) was recovered during a study of blood T cell repertoires in COVID-19. TCRdb's copy holds only in-frame clones and misses some; the assay was immunoSEQ multiplex PCR. The sample carries some 48,000 clones, around 92% recorded once. The sequencing input was peripheral blood. The origin of this receptor is a human donor in a cohort sampled during active COVID-19.

CDR3 sequence: CASSLDVQGIGKLFF. CDR3 in DNA: TGTGCCAGCAGCTTAGATGTGCAGGGCATAGGAAAACTGTTTTTT. This chain joins TRBV7-6 and TRBJ1-4; TRBD1 is a possible D gene (5 bases). The CDR3 length is 15 residues. Trimming removed 1 base from V and 10 bases from J, with 16 bases in between. Germline V CDR1 and CDR2: SGHVS, FNYEAQ.